Included here is one TCR beta chain sequence, with context. Its target is not known. This sample is drawn from a study of cytomegalovirus exposure and HLA in healthy donors. Study-wide results and caveats: As immune exposure information, only CMV serostatus was available. The study dropped some indistinguishable V segments, TRBV6-2 and TRBV6-3 among them.

The PCR made use of 60 Vbeta and 13 Jbeta primers. The table came from immunoSEQ multiplex PCR; TCRdb's copy has only in-frame clones and leaves some out. The profile shows roughly 99,000 clones, around 85% of them singletons. Germline V gives CDR1 MDHEN, CDR2 SYDVKM. Trimming cost V 7 bases and J 2 bases; bases outside gene matches: 4. CDR3 length: 14 residues. The sequencing input was PBMCs. This TCR came from a young man in good health and CMV-seronegative. This chain joins TRBV28 and TRBJ1-3, with 8 bases lining up with TRBD1. CDR3 in DNA: TGTGCCAGCATCAGACAGGGGCCTGGAAACACCATATATTTT. Protein: CASIRQGPGNTIYF.